A single sample gave rise to the 2 T cell receptor beta chains below, sequenced in a study of shared clonotypes between healthy human individuals. Sequenced by immunoSEQ multiplex PCR; TCRdb stores in-frame clones only, minus some. This table holds some 1.5 million clones, 98% found once. The sequencing sample was made of naive CD4+ T cells sorted from blood. Documented subset: CD45RA+ positively selected. All receptors derive from a man between 25 and 39 years old in good health.

The rearrangement joins TRBV15 to TRBJ1-4, with 7 bases identical to TRBD1. Germline V CDR1 and CDR2: LNHNV, YYDKDF (reference sequence). The V segment lost 1 base and the J segment 0 bases; nucleotides outside the gene matches: 20. The CDR3 consists of 22 residues. The CDR3 nucleotides are TGTGCCACCAGCAGAGTGGGGCCCAGGGACAGTCCGCTGCCCCCAACTAATGAAAAACTGTTTTTT. It is translated as CATSRVGPRDSPLPPTNEKLFF.

The chain joins TRBV7-9 to TRBJ2-3; no firm D call. Germline V gene data show CDR1 as SEHNR and CDR2 as FQNEAQ (reference sequence). The CDR3 totals 13 residues. The V end was cut by 5 bases, the J end by 1 base, with 7 bases between. CDR3 residues: CASSLIRTDTQYF. CDR3 bases: TGTGCCAGCAGCCTCATCCGCACAGATACGCAGTATTTT.